Given below is one T cell receptor beta chain in context. Antigen specificity is unknown. Method: immunoSEQ multiplex PCR; TCRdb's copy keeps in-frame clones and lacks some. Here the sample spans 100,000 to 150,000 clones, approximately 90% being singletons. With V trimmed by 1 base and J by 1 base, 3 bases remained unmatched. The CDR3 has 16 residues. In germline, CDR1 is SGHVS, CDR2 FQNEAQ. This sample is drawn from a study of T cell responses to AZD1222 COVID-19 vaccine. Study results and caveats: Only five or six individuals given AZD1222 were seropositive at baseline.

This clonotype was obtained from an adult in good health. The sample was peripheral blood, taken on day 0 of MenACWY control vaccination. J is TRBJ2-3 and V is TRBV7-8; 9 nucleotides match TRBD2. The CDR3 region is CASSLVPSGGTDTQYF. In DNA form, the CDR3 reads TGTGCCAGCAGCTTAGTCCCTAGCGGGGGCACAGATACGCAGTATTTT.